This T cell receptor beta chain was retrieved from a study of cytomegalovirus exposure and HLA in healthy donors. Study results and limitations: Segments of the TCR beta V type were, in most cases, productive about 90% or about 30% of the time in an earlier analysis. Confirmation was obtained in vitro that a few CMV-associated chains are specific for CMV antigens.

Use of 60 Vbeta and 13 Jbeta primers characterized the PCR. In the original workflow: As a later analysis found, there were 80 million or so unique TCR beta chains, of which around 9.9 million were shared. Some clones are missing from TCRdb's copy, which holds only in-frame ones; the method was immunoSEQ multiplex PCR. Clone size and V and J calls were adopted from that table, with D and trimming inferred from the DNA. The data hold about 150,000 clones, with about three quarters observed a single time. Deletions cut 3 bases from V and 0 bases from J, with 23 bases between. CDR3 size: 20 residues. Germline V gives CDR1 LGHNA, CDR2 YNFKEQ. This clone has only one observation. Its target is unknown.

The chain links TRBV4-2 to TRBJ2-2, with D tentatively TRBD2 (5 bases). This TCR was recovered from a man aged 40-49 years in good health and CMV-seropositive. Source material: PBMCs. The CDR3 sequence is CASSHPSPPLSGSNTGELFF. The CDR3 DNA reads TGTGCCAGCAGCCACCCAAGCCCTCCTCTAAGCGGATCGAACACCGGGGAGCTGTTTTTT.